The 28 T cell receptor beta chains given below trace back to one sample, sequenced in a study of molecular identifiers for immune sequencing clone quantification. TCRdb analysed the PCR reads with MiXCR anew, one entry per CDR3 protein. The sample holds approximately 670,000 distinct CDR3 sequences, 20% seen once. Material: naive CD8+ T cells from blood, with Jurkat cell RNA spiked in. Sample subset: FACS-sorted CD8+CD4-CCR7+CD45RA+ naive T cells. The origin of the receptors is a human donor in good health. Some libraries in this study had Jurkat cell RNA spiked in.

About this clonotype itself: Just one base apart from a much larger clone, this may be a read error. J is TRBJ2-4 and V is TRBV18, with TRBD1 as a possible D gene (6 bases). Per germline, CDR1 KGHSH and CDR2 LQKENI. CDR3 size: 16 residues. V was pared by 8 bases and J by 1 base, with 18 bases between. The CDR3 is CASTKYRERAKNIQYF. CDR3 nucleotide sequence: TGTGCCAGCACGAAATACAGGGAGAGGGCCAAAAACATTCAGTACTTC.

This rearrangement joins TRBV4-1 to TRBJ1-1, with TRBD1 matching over 12 bases. V was clipped by 3 bases and J by 0 bases; unmatched bases: 2. Per the germline V gene, CDR1 is MGHRA and CDR2 is YSYEKL. The CDR3 spans 16 residues. CDR3 nucleotides: TGCGCCAGCAGCCAGGGACAGGGGGCAATGAACACTGAAGCTTTCTTT. Translating gives CASSQGQGAMNTEAFF.

This clonotype was seen ten or more times. V gene TRBV30 combines with J gene TRBJ1-5; D is ambiguous. Trimming shortened V by 3 bases and J by 4 bases, and 16 bases separated the two germline ends. Germline CDR1 GTSNPN, CDR2 SVGIG (reference sequence). The CDR3 is made up of 15 amino acids. This CDR3 reads CAWSLTGLANQPQHF. As DNA, the CDR3 is TGTGCCTGGAGCTTGACTGGTTTAGCAAATCAGCCCCAGCATTTT.

This clonotype was observed at least ten times. This rearrangement joins TRBV28 to TRBJ2-5; 7 bases agree with TRBD1. Per the germline V gene, CDR1 is MDHEN and CDR2 is SYDVKM. Trimming cost V 8 bases and J 4 bases; bases outside gene matches: 16. This CDR3 is built from 16 residues. CDR3 bases: TGTGCCAGCGCAGGCCAGGTACAGGGGCGAGGAGAGACCCAGTACTTC. This sequence encodes CASAGQVQGRGETQYF. Complete variable domain (other parts from reference TRBV28 and TRBJ2-5): DVKVTQSSRYLVKRTGEKVFLECVQDMDHENMFWYRQDPGLGLRLIYFSYDVKMKEKGDIPEGYSVSREKKERFSLILESASTNQTSMYLCASAGQVQGRGETQYFGPGTRLLVL.

Only a few counts were recorded for this clonotype. In DNA, the CDR3 is TGCAGTGCTAGAGCTGCGTCTCCCCCTAGGTCACCCCTCCACTTT. Amino acid sequence: CSARAASPPRSPLHF. The chain recombines TRBV20-1 with TRBJ1-6; D not resolved. CDR1 and CDR2 (germline): DFQATT, SNEGSKA (reference sequence). V lost 1 base to trimming and J lost 10 bases, with 17 bases between them. The CDR3 runs to 15 residues.

With respect to this clonotype: This may stem from a read error, because a much larger clone lies one nucleotide away. The V and J genes are TRBV7-2 and TRBJ1-3; D uncertain. The CDR3 is made up of 12 amino acids. Per the germline V gene, CDR1 is SGHTA and CDR2 is FQGNSA. CDR3 loop: CAGSVAGNTIYF. The CDR3 nucleotides read TGTGCCGGCAGCGTCGCTGGAAACACCATATATTTT.

In the case of this clonotype: This may be a read error, as it is one base from a much larger clone. The DNA of the CDR3 is TGCAGCGTTGGGGATAACTATGGCTACACCTTC. Protein: CSVGDNYGYTF. This rearrangement joins TRBV29-1 to TRBJ1-2; D gene uncertain. Germline V gene data show CDR1 as SQVTM and CDR2 as ANQGSEA. Trimming removed 4 bases at V and 1 base at J, with 4 bases between. CDR3 size: 11 residues.

In this sample, this clonotype turned up many times. The CDR3: CASSSTSGEETQYF. CDR3 nucleotides: TGTGCCAGCAGCTCGACTAGCGGCGAAGAGACCCAGTACTTC. This chain joins TRBV7-9 and TRBJ2-5; 9 nucleotides match TRBD2. CDR1 and CDR2 (germline): SEHNR, FQNEAQ (reference sequence). The CDR3 extends over 14 amino acids. V was pared by 4 bases and J by 3 bases, with 3 bases of the junction left unmatched.

This clonotype was recorded many times. The chain employs TRBV29-1 and TRBJ1-1; D unclear. The CDR3 is made up of 14 amino acids. CDR1 is SQVTM and CDR2 is ANQGSEA in the germline V gene. V gave up 0 bases and J gave up 1 base, with 9 bases separating them. DNA of the CDR3: TGCAGCGTTGAAGAATGGGGTCCGAACACTGAAGCTTTCTTT. It codes for CSVEEWGPNTEAFF.

A few counts support this clonotype. This sequence joins TRBV7-8 and TRBJ1-2; no definite D call. The CDR3 is 14 amino acids. In germline, CDR1 is SGHVS, CDR2 FQNEAQ. V lost 1 base and J 8 bases, leaving 14 bases between the germline ends. The CDR3 nucleotides are TGTGCCAGCAGCTTAGACGTGACGGGGTCCGGCTACACCTTC. As protein: CASSLDVTGSGYTF.

This clonotype was observed many times. The chain combines TRBV28 with TRBJ2-3; 13 bases are shared with TRBD2. V shed 2 bases and J 5 bases; nucleotides not matched to a gene: 4. The CDR3 contains 16 residues. The V gene's germline CDR1 is MDHEN and CDR2 SYDVKM. Here the CDR3 DNA reads TGTGCCAGCAGTTTACTCGGACTAGCGGGAGAAGATACGCAGTATTTT. The encoded protein is CASSLLGLAGEDTQYF.

This clonotype has at least ten counts. V and J are TRBV4-1 and TRBJ1-1; D is undetermined. The V and J ends lost 1 base and 0 bases respectively, with 6 bases between them. There are 14 residues in the CDR3. Per germline, CDR1 MGHRA and CDR2 YSYEKL. The CDR3 sequence is CASSQVTVNTEAFF. The CDR3 DNA sequence: TGCGCCAGCAGCCAAGTAACAGTGAACACTGAAGCTTTCTTT.

Regarding this clonotype: Without the conserved terminal phenylalanine or tryptophan, this CDR3 likely stems from a read error. V usage is TRBV19 and J usage is TRBJ1-1, with 10 bases aligning to TRBD1. The CDR3 loop spans 17 amino acids. Germline CDR1 and CDR2: LNHDA and SQIVND (reference sequence). V gave up 2 bases and J gave up 1 base; unmatched junction bases: 7. The CDR3 spells CASSIPRGDRGNTEAFL. CDR3 sequence (DNA): TGTGCCAGTAGTATACCCCGAGGGGACAGGGGGAACACTGAAGCTTTCTTG.

There are many counts of this clonotype. The V call is TRBV29-1, the J call TRBJ1-1, with TRBD1 as a possible D gene (5 bases). The CDR3 totals 15 residues. The germline CDR1 and CDR2 sequences are SQVTM and ANQGSEA. The ends were cut back, 5 bases at V and 0 bases at J, with 16 bases in the middle. CDR3 DNA: TGCAGCGTTCGCTCCGGGGGGGGTTTGAACACTGAAGCTTTCTTT. Its protein is CSVRSGGGLNTEAFF. The whole variable domain, filled in from reference TRBV29-1 and TRBJ1-1, reads SAVISQKPSRDICQRGTSLTIQCQVDSQVTMMFWYRQQPGQSLTLIATANQGSEATYESGFVIDKFPISRPNLTFSTLTVSNMSPEDSSIYLCSVRSGGGLNTEAFFGQGTRLTVV.

This clonotype has at least ten counts. The chain has TRBV12-3 or TRBV12-4 and TRBJ1-2; D remains unclear. Trimming took 1 base from V and 2 from J, leaving 5 bases between them. CDR3 length: 13 residues. The CDR3 sequence is CASSLGSNYGYTF. DNA for the CDR3: TGTGCCAGCAGTTTAGGCAGCAACTATGGCTACACCTTC.

For this clonotype: A much larger clone lies one base from this, so it may be a read error. The V call is TRBV28, the J call TRBJ2-7; a possible D gene is TRBD2 (6 bases). From germline, CDR1 is MDHEN and CDR2 SYDVKM. V lost 5 bases to trimming and J lost 3 bases, with 14 bases between them. There are 14 residues in the CDR3. CDR3 nucleotides: TGTGCCAGCAGTAAACTAGCTCCCCGCTACGAGCAGTACTTC. Encoded protein: CASSKLAPRYEQYF.

This clonotype was counted between two and nine times. V gene TRBV30 combines with J gene TRBJ1-1; perhaps TRBD1 as D (6 bases). This CDR3 comprises 12 residues. The germline gives CDR1 GTSNPN, CDR2 SVGIG (reference sequence). The CDR3 loop reads CAWDTLNTEAFF. CDR3 nucleotide sequence: TGTGCTTGGGACACATTGAACACTGAAGCTTTCTTT.

This clonotype has at least ten counts. CDR3 loop: CASSIRAVSTDTQYF. Written as DNA, the CDR3 is TGTGCCAGTAGTATAAGAGCGGTTAGCACAGATACGCAGTATTTT. The chain links TRBV19 to TRBJ2-3; tentative D call: TRBD2 (5 bases). Germline loops: CDR1 LNHDA, CDR2 SQIVND (reference sequence). CDR3 length: 15 amino acids. Trimming took 2 bases from V and 0 from J, leaving 9 bases between them.

In this sample, this clonotype turned up many times. The chain links TRBV30 to TRBJ2-5; 10 bases match TRBD1. In germline, CDR1 is GTSNPN, CDR2 SVGIG (reference sequence). The V segment lost 5 bases and the J segment 3 bases; nucleotides outside the gene matches: 12. The CDR3 contains 16 residues. The CDR3 coding sequence is TGTGCCTGGCCGGGACAGGGGTTCGAGGCAAAAGAGACCCAGTACTTC. Residues: CAWPGQGFEAKETQYF. Combining the CDR3 with reference TRBV30 and TRBJ2-5 gives the whole variable domain SQTIHQWPATLVQPVGSPLSLECTVEGTSNPNLYWYRQAAGRGLQLLFYSVGIGQISSEVPQNLSASRPQDRQFILSSKKLLLSDSGFYLCAWPGQGFEAKETQYFGPGTRLLVL.

This clonotype was seen many times. The chain recombines TRBV29-1 with TRBJ2-7, with D perhaps matching TRBD1 (5 bases). CDR1 and CDR2 (germline): SQVTM, ANQGSEA. The germline V and J ends were trimmed by 7 bases and 7 bases, with 17 bases remaining between them. The CDR3 consists of 12 residues. Here the CDR3 DNA reads TGCAGCGCAATAGATCCGGCAGGGGAGCAGTACTTC. Its translation: CSAIDPAGEQYF.

This clonotype was seen more than once but under ten times. V is TRBV14 and J is TRBJ2-1, with TRBD2 matching over 7 bases. CDR3 length: 13 residues. The V segment lost 6 bases and the J segment 14 bases; nucleotides outside the gene matches: 13. In germline, CDR1 is SGHDN, CDR2 FVKESK. The DNA for the CDR3 is TGTGCCAGCAGACCCGGCGGAGGAGCGGGGAAGTTCTTC. Protein sequence: CASRPGGGAGKFF.

This clonotype was counted at least ten times. The CDR3 reads CASSAEGHGYTF. In nucleotides, the CDR3 is TGTGCCAGCAGTGCTGAGGGACATGGCTACACCTTC. J is TRBJ1-2 and V is TRBV2; TRBD1 is a possible D gene (5 bases). V was cut by 4 bases and J by 6 bases, with 9 bases left in between. Germline CDR1 and CDR2: SNHLY and FYNNEI. The CDR3 has 12 amino acids. The full variable domain, rest sourced from reference TRBV2 and TRBJ1-2, is EPEVTQTPSHQVTQMGQEVILRCVPISNHLYFYWYRQILGQKVEFLVSFYNNEISEKSEIFDDQFSVERPDGSNFTLKIRSTKLEDSAMYFCASSAEGHGYTFGSGTRLTVV.

The CDR3 sequence: CASSPTRGKNEQFF. The CDR3, as DNA: TGTGCCAGCAGCCCGACCAGGGGTAAGAATGAGCAGTTCTTC. The gene calls are TRBV5-4 and TRBJ2-1; a weak D match, TRBD1 (6 bases). The CDR3 covers 14 residues. Looked up from germline, CDR1 is SGHNT and CDR2 is YYREEE (reference sequence). The germline V and J ends were trimmed by 4 bases and 7 bases, with 15 bases remaining between them. Filled out from reference TRBV5-4 and TRBJ2-1, the complete variable domain reads ETGVTQSPTHLIKTRGQQVTLRCSSQSGHNTVSWYQQALGQGPQFIFQYYREEENGRGNFPPRFSGLQFPNYSSELNVNALELDDSALYLCASSPTRGKNEQFFGPGTRLTVL.

Note on this clonotype: A clone one base away is much larger, so this may be a read error. V gene TRBV14 combines with J gene TRBJ2-5, with D unresolved. Trimming took off 1 base at V and 5 bases at J, with 14 bases between the two ends. CDR1 SGHDN and CDR2 FVKESK come from the germline V gene. The CDR3 contains 15 residues. CDR3: CASSQGHLYWETQYF. CDR3 DNA: TGTGCCAGCAGCCAAGGTCATCTCTACTGGGAGACCCAGTACTTC.

About this clonotype itself: A much larger clone lies a single base off, so this may be a read error. This chain's CDR3 is CASSQDWSSGGPTQYF. The CDR3 region has the DNA TGCGCCAGCAGCCAAGATTGGAGTAGCGGGGGGCCGACGCAGTATTTT. This chain connects TRBV4-3 to TRBJ2-3; 10 bases agree with TRBD2. The CDR3 consists of 16 residues. Germline trimming cut 0 bases from V and 9 bases from J; bases unmatched to any gene: 9. Germline values: CDR1 LGHNA, CDR2 YSLEER.

In regard to this clonotype: Because it lacks the conserved phenylalanine or tryptophan at the end, this CDR3 is likely a read error. The CDR3 protein is CASSLPNQETQYY. The CDR3 DNA sequence: TGTGCCAGCAGTTTGCCCAACCAAGAGACCCAGTACTAC. The rearrangement links TRBV27 to TRBJ2-5; D unresolved. Germline CDR1 MNHEY, CDR2 SMNVEV (reference sequence). Trimming removed 3 bases from V and 0 bases from J, with 5 bases in between. CDR3 size: 13 residues.

Remarks on this clonotype: Possible read error: a much larger clone is one base away. The V and J genes are TRBV3-1 and TRBJ1-3; no clear D gene. This CDR3 contains 16 residues. Germline V gives CDR1 LGHDT, CDR2 YNNKEL (reference sequence). CDR3 protein: CASSQGAAAWENTVYF. The CDR3 nucleotides read TGTGCCAGCAGCCAAGGGGCCGCCGCCTGGGAGAACACCGTATATTTT.

The chain recombines TRBV28 with TRBJ2-1; D is possibly TRBD1 or TRBD2 (6 bases each). V was shortened by 1 base and J by 12 bases, with 16 bases between the two germline ends. Germline V lookup: CDR1 MDHEN, CDR2 SYDVKM. The CDR3 totals 14 residues. CDR3 protein: CASSLSGGGVGQFF. DNA of the CDR3: TGTGCCAGCAGTTTATCCGGGGGCGGGGTTGGGCAGTTCTTC. Supplemented by reference TRBV28 and TRBJ2-1, the full variable domain reads DVKVTQSSRYLVKRTGEKVFLECVQDMDHENMFWYRQDPGLGLRLIYFSYDVKMKEKGDIPEGYSVSREKKERFSLILESASTNQTSMYLCASSLSGGGVGQFFGPGTRLTVL.